This T cell receptor beta chain was captured by sequencing in a study of blood T cells in healthy people across ages. Drawn from each donor were 8.5 to 10 milliliters of peripheral blood. On this clonotype itself: Its antigen is as yet unknown.

Study-wide results and caveats: Getting older went along with TCR beta diversity per million T cells dropping roughly linearly.

Through a sample-barcoded 5' primer and a J-beta primer mix, a second PCR was run for about 6 to 11 cycles. TCRdb recomputed calls from the 5' RACE reads with MiXCR, one row per CDR3 protein. This repertoire shows 1,500,000 or so distinct CDR3 sequences, approximately 59% found once; its top ten account for 6.5% to 8.5%. Sequencing was carried out using blood. This clonotype originated in a man aged 18 to 35 in good health.

The CDR3 DNA follows: TGTGCCAGCAGTTCCGATCAGGGGAACACTGAAGCTTTCTTT. It codes for CASSSDQGNTEAFF. The V and J genes are TRBV27 and TRBJ1-1; D might be TRBD1 (5 bases). Germline lookup yields CDR1 MNHEY and CDR2 SMNVEV (reference sequence). This CDR3 has 14 amino acids. The V gene lost 4 bases and the J gene lost 1 base, with 10 bases spanning the gap.